This paragraph reports one T cell receptor beta chain. Its recognized antigen is unknown. No base quality values were provided; no much bigger clone lies one nucleotide off. These data are taken from a study of patients and donors after allogeneic stem cell transplantation (dated by TCRdb to between 2020 and 2021). The CDR3 numbers 14 residues from cysteine through phenylalanine. CDR3 DNA is the only sequence kept; it has 42 bases, read in frame from the first base. Deletion took 5 bases off V and 2 bases off J, with a span of 12 bases between the germline ends. Library preparation employed RT-PCR. The reads were generated on a NextSeq 550. TCRdb reanalyzed the raw reads on its own, using fastp at Q25 for trimming and MiXCR for clone calling, and kept in-frame beta chains. Records with the same CDR3 protein are collapsed into one entry carrying the most frequent genes and DNA. The sample records approximately 170,000 distinct CDR3 sequences, about a quarter of which are singletons. The top ten hold approximately 26% of the sample.

The sequence links TRBV12-3 or TRBV12-4 to TRBJ2-5; tentative D gene TRBD1, with 6 bases matching. The TCR was taken from a human donor who was either an allogeneic HSCT recipient or a stem cell or donor lymphocyte infusion donor (not recorded which). It is not recorded whose cells these are; they may come from a transplant donor. Input material: blood, either unsorted or a sorted T cell fraction (not recorded which). This receptor has the CDR3 CASSPGTNQETQYF. The nucleotides are TGTGCCAGCAGTCCGGGGACAAATCAAGAGACCCAGTACTTC.